What follows are 13 T cell receptor beta chains derived from one specimen sequenced in a study of T-cell memory formation after mild COVID-19. TCRdb passed the 5' RACE reads through MiXCR, listing each CDR3 protein once. Seen here are 14,000 to 15,000 distinct CDR3 sequences, over 20% observed once, and the top ten hold 55% to 70%. The material sequenced was PBMCs or a T cell subset sorted from them (not recorded which). These receptors came from a man between 18 and 29 years old who had mild COVID-19 (a few samples of this study predate the infection). Cell type and time point are not known.

This clonotype came up many times. The genes are TRBV27 and TRBJ2-3; no reliable D call. This CDR3 contains 13 residues. V shed 10 bases and J shed 3 bases, with 14 bases lying between them. Looked up from germline, CDR1 is MNHEY and CDR2 is SMNVEV (reference sequence). CDR3 DNA: TGTGCCACCTCGTTGATCGCGACAGATACGCAGTATTTT. It is translated as CATSLIATDTQYF.

This clonotype was seen repeatedly, ten times or more. At one end, the junction sequence differs from germline, possibly due to a read error. V gene TRBV4-3 combines with J gene TRBJ2-3; D may match TRBD1 or TRBD2 (5 bases each). Germline CDR1 and CDR2: LGHNA and YSLEER. This CDR3 region has 14 residues. CDR3 bases: TGCGCCAGCACCCAAGGGACGGACACAGATACGCAGTATTTT. It translates to CASTQGTDTDTQYF.

The table lists this clonotype with many counts. CDR3 loop: CSVDTAVTGELFF. The CDR3, as DNA: TGCAGCGTTGATACGGCGGTCACCGGGGAGCTGTTTTTT. The rearrangement uses TRBV29-1 and TRBJ2-2; D gene uncertain. Germline V CDR1 and CDR2: SQVTM, ANQGSEA. Trimming shortened V by 3 bases and J by 4 bases, and 9 bases separated the two germline ends. CDR3 length: 13 residues.

This clonotype was detected a few times. V gene TRBV7-8 combines with J gene TRBJ2-5; the D is unclear. Per the germline V gene, CDR1 is SGHVS and CDR2 is FQNEAQ. This CDR3 contains 11 residues. V was trimmed by 7 bases and J by 7 bases, leaving 10 bases between them. The CDR3: CASTKSGTQYF. The CDR3, as DNA: TGTGCCAGCACCAAATCGGGGACCCAGTACTTC.

The table lists this clonotype with many counts. The gene calls are TRBV6-2 or TRBV6-3 and TRBJ1-1; D ambiguous. Trimming took 7 bases from V and 1 from J, leaving 10 bases between them. Germline CDR1 and CDR2: MNHEY and SVGEGT. This CDR3 region has 13 residues. The CDR3 here is CASTNGRNTEAFF. The CDR3 DNA reads TGTGCCAGCACCAACGGGAGGAACACTGAAGCTTTCTTT.

This clonotype has at least ten counts. The chain is built from TRBV7-2 and TRBJ2-7; a possible D gene is TRBD2 (5 bases). The CDR3 has 13 amino acids. The germline gives CDR1 SGHTA, CDR2 FQGNSA. Trimming stripped 0 bases from V and 4 bases from J, with 7 bases between. The CDR3 loop is CASSLAPGYEQYF. CDR3 nucleotides: TGTGCCAGCAGCTTAGCGCCGGGGTACGAGCAGTACTTC.

This clonotype was seen repeatedly, ten times or more. The rearrangement links TRBV6-2 or TRBV6-3 to TRBJ2-1, with D uncertain. The germline V gene has CDR1 MNHEY and CDR2 SVGEGT. This CDR3 is 13 amino acids long. Trimming left V 1 base short and J 5 bases short, with 6 bases between. DNA for the CDR3: TGTGCCAGCAGTTACTATAGGGACAATGAGCAGTTCTTC. Translating it yields CASSYYRDNEQFF.

This rearrangement joins TRBV7-3 to TRBJ2-6; 8 bases are shared with TRBD2. There are 15 residues in the CDR3. V lost 6 bases to trimming and J lost 3 bases; unmatched junction nucleotides: 4. Looked up from germline, CDR1 is SGHTA and CDR2 is FQGTGA. DNA of the CDR3: TGTGCCAGCAGTTGGACTAGCCTTGGGGCCAACGTCCTGACTTTC. Residues: CASSWTSLGANVLTF. Looking up the rest from reference TRBV7-3 and TRBJ2-6 gives the full variable domain: GAGVSQTPSNKVTEKGKYVELRCDPISGHTALYWYRQSLGQGPEFLIYFQGTGAADDSGLPNDRFFAVRPEGSVSTLKIQRTERGDSAVYLCASSWTSLGANVLTFGAGSRLTVL.

The chain carries TRBV3-1 and TRBJ2-7; D is unresolved. The CDR3 consists of 18 residues. In germline, CDR1 is LGHDT, CDR2 YNNKEL (reference sequence). Trimming pared 0 bases from V and 3 bases from J, leaving 21 bases between. The CDR3 loop reads CASSQDFPLSQIDYEQYF. CDR3 coding DNA: TGTGCCAGCAGCCAAGATTTTCCGCTTTCCCAGATCGACTACGAGCAGTACTTC.

This chain joins TRBV16 and TRBJ2-7; D remains unclear. Looked up from germline, CDR1 is KGHSY and CDR2 is FQNENV. V was trimmed by 5 bases and J by 3 bases, leaving 17 bases between them. The CDR3 consists of 15 residues. The CDR3 DNA reads as TGTGCCAGCAGCATCAACCTGGGATGGAACTACGAGCAGTACTTC. Protein sequence: CASSINLGWNYEQYF. Drawing the rest from reference TRBV16 and TRBJ2-7, the complete variable domain is GEEVAQTPKHLVRGEGQKAKLYCAPIKGHSYVFWYQQVLKNEFKFLISFQNENVFDETGMPKERFSAKCLPNSPCSLEIQATKLEDSAVYFCASSINLGWNYEQYFGPGTRLTVT.

This clonotype was counted ten times or more. V gene TRBV4-2 combines with J gene TRBJ1-4, with D unclear. Germline V gene data show CDR1 as LGHNA and CDR2 as YNFKEQ. Trimming stripped 4 bases from V and 0 bases from J, with 12 bases between. This CDR3 has 16 residues. The CDR3 loop reads CASSPRGDATNEKLFF. The CDR3 nucleotides read TGTGCCAGCAGCCCCCGGGGAGATGCAACTAATGAAAAACTGTTTTTT.

V and J are TRBV10-3 and TRBJ2-5, with 14 positions matching TRBD2. This CDR3 is built from 19 residues. Germline values: CDR1 ENHRY, CDR2 SYGVKD. After removal of 1 base from V and 2 bases from J, the junction contained 9 bases not matched to a gene. The chain's CDR3 is CAISELEGLAGAGQETQYF. CDR3 DNA sequence: TGTGCCATCAGTGAGTTGGAGGGACTAGCGGGAGCAGGGCAAGAGACCCAGTACTTC.

The V and J genes are TRBV29-1 and TRBJ2-7, with no clear D. The V and J ends lost 4 bases and 0 bases respectively, with 7 bases between them. CDR1 SQVTM and CDR2 ANQGSEA come from the germline V gene. There are 12 residues in the CDR3. DNA of the CDR3: TGCAGCGTTGCTGTGGTCTCCTACGAGCAGTACTTC. Translation: CSVAVVSYEQYF.